What follows describes a single TCR beta chain. This CDR3 is 15 amino acids long. Germline CDR1 is MNHEY and CDR2 is SVGAGI. The junction had 10 bases not matched to a gene; V was cut back by 6 bases and J by 5 bases. The data derive from a study of blood T cell repertoires in COVID-19. As for the study in general: Material from acute and convalescent COVID-19 was sourced from the United States, Italy and Spain. PBMCs, B-cell-depleted T cells, or T cells provided the cDNA or gDNA that made up the material.

Under the authors' procedure: Amplified reference gene primers provided the basis for estimating nucleated cell counts. TCRdb's copy holds only in-frame clones and misses some; the assay was immunoSEQ multiplex PCR. The DNA was the basis for D and trimming; V, J and clone size are from that table. The sample carries 90,000 to 120,000 clones, just under 95% recorded once. The source is a man between 65 and 85 years old with acute or convalescent COVID-19. The rearrangement uses TRBV6-5 and TRBJ2-1, with 7 bases matching TRBD1. What was sequenced was peripheral blood. The CDR3 spells CASSRGQVQNNEQFF. The CDR3 region has the DNA TGTGCCAGCAGCCGCGGACAGGTCCAAAACAATGAGCAGTTCTTC.